This TCR beta chain originates from a study of cytomegalovirus exposure and HLA in healthy donors. Trimming cost V 3 bases and J 3 bases; bases outside gene matches: 9. The CDR3 runs 15 residues. Germline V gene sequence: CDR1 GTSNPN, CDR2 SVGIG (reference sequence). Sequencing was performed with immunoSEQ multiplex PCR; in TCRdb, only in-frame clones are kept and a portion is missing. The repertoire includes some 200,000 clones, 75% to 95% of them detected once, and 1% to 1.2% sits in the top ten. The chain uses TRBV30 and TRBJ2-7; 9 nucleotides line up with TRBD2. What was sequenced was PBMCs. The sequence was collected from a woman aged 18-29 years in good health and CMV-seronegative. The CDR3 here is CAWSKDSGSHYEQYF. CDR3 coding DNA: TGTGCCTGGAGCAAGGATAGCGGGAGCCACTACGAGCAGTACTTC.